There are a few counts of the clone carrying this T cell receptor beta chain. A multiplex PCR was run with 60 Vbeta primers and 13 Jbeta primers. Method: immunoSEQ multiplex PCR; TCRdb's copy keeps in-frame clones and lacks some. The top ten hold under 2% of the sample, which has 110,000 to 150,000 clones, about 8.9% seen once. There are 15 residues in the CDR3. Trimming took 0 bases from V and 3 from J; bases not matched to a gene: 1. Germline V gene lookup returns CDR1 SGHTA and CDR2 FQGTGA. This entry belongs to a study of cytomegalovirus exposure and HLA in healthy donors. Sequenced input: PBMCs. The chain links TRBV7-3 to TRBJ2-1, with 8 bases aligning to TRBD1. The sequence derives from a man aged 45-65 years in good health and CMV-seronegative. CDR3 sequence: CASSLTTGGYNEQFF. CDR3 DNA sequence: TGTGCCAGCAGCTTAACCACAGGGGGCTACAATGAGCAGTTCTTC. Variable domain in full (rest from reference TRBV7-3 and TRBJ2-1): GAGVSQTPSNKVTEKGKYVELRCDPISGHTALYWYRQSLGQGPEFLIYFQGTGAADDSGLPNDRFFAVRPEGSVSTLKIQRTERGDSAVYLCASSLTTGGYNEQFFGPGTRLTVL.